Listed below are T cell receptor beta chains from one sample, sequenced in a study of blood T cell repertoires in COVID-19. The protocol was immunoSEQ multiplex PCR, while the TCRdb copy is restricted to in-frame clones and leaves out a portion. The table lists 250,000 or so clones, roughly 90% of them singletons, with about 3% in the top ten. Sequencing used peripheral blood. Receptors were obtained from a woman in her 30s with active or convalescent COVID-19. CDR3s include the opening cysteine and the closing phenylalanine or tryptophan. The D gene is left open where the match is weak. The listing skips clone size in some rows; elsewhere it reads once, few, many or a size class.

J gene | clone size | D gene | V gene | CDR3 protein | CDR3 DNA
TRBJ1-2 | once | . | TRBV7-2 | CASSTRGGGGYTF | TGTGCCAGCAGCACCCGAGGAGGCGGGGGCTACACCTTC
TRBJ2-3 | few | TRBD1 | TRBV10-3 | CATGQERDTQYF | TGTGCCACCGGACAGGAAAGAGATACGCAGTATTTT
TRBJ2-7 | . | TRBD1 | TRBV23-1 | CASSPPVGQGSYEQYF | TGCGCCAGCAGTCCCCCGGTGGGACAGGGGTCCTACGAGCAGTACTTC
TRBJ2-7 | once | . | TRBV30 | CAWDSPNSYEQYF | TGTGCCTGGGACAGTCCTAATTCTTACGAGCAGTACTTC
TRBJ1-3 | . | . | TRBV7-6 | CASSLARSSSGNTIYF | TGTGCCAGCAGCTTAGCGAGGAGCTCCTCTGGAAACACCATATATTTT
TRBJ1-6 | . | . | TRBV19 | CASSINRGWQSPLHF | TGTGCCAGTAGTATAAATAGGGGTTGGCAATCACCCCTCCACTTT
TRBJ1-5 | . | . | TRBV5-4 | CASSFGRREGDSNQPQHF | TGTGCCAGCAGCTTTGGACGACGGGAAGGTGATAGCAATCAGCCCCAGCATTTT
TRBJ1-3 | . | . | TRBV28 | CASTSSGGAGNTIYF | TGTGCCAGCACCTCCAGCGGGGGAGCTGGAAACACCATATATTTT
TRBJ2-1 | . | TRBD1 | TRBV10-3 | CAIAGGQGGVRGNEQFF | TGTGCCATTGCCGGGGGACAGGGGGGCGTCCGGGGCAATGAGCAGTTCTTC
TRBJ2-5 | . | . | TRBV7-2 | CASSLVGSLPQYF | TGTGCCAGCAGCTTGGTCGGTTCGCTCCCTCAGTACTTC
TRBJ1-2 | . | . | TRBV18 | CASSPRTEHYGYTF | TGTGCCAGCTCACCCCGGACAGAACACTATGGCTACACCTTC
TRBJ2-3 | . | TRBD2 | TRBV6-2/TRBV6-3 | CASSYPLIAGVTDTQYF | TGTGCCAGCAGTTACCCCTTAATAGCGGGAGTCACAGATACGCAGTATTTT
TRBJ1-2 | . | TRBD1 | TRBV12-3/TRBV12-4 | CASRTGGAGYTF | TGTGCCAGCAGAACAGGGGGCGCGGGCTACACCTTC
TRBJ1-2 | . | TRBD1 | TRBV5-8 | CASSLGGTGALGYTF | TGTGCCAGCAGCTTGGGCGGGACAGGGGCCTTAGGCTACACCTTC